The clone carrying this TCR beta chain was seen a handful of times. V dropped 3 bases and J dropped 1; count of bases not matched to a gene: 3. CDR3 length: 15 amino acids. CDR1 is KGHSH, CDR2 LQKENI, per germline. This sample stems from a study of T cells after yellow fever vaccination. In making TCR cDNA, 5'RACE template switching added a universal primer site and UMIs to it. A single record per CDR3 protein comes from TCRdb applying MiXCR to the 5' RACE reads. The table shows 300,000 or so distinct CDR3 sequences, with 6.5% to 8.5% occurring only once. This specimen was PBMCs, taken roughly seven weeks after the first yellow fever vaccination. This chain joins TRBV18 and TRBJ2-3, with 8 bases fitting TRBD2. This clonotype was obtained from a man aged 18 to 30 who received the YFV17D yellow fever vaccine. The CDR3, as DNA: TGTGCCAGCTCACCGAATAGCGGGGGCACAGATACGCAGTATTTT. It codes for CASSPNSGGTDTQYF.